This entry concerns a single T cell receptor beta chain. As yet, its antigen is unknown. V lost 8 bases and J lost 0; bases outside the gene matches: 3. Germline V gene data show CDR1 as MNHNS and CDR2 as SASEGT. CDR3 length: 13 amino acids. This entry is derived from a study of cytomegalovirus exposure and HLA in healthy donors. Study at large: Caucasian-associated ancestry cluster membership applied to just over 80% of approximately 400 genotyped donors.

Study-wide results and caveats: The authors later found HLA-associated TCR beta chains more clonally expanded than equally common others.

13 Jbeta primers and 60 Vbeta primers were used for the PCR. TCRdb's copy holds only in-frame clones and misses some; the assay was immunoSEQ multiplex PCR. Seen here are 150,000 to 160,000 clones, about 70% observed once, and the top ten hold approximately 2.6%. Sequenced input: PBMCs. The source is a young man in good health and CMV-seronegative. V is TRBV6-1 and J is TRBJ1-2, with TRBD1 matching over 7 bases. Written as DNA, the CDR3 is TGTGCCAGCTCCCAGGGGGCTAACTATGGCTACACCTTC. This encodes CASSQGANYGYTF.